A single sample gave rise to the 9 T cell receptor beta chains below, sequenced in a study of T cells after yellow fever vaccination. In TCRdb, the 5' RACE reads were re-called with MiXCR into one record per CDR3 protein. The profile shows about 340,000 distinct CDR3 sequences, about 4% of them singletons. The sample was PBMCs, taken 5 days after the yellow fever booster vaccination. The receptors here all came from a man aged 18 to 29 who received the YFV17D yellow fever vaccine.

This clonotype showed up just a few times. This sequence joins TRBV28 and TRBJ2-2, with TRBD1 matching 7 bases. CDR3 size: 16 residues. Germline lookup yields CDR1 MDHEN and CDR2 SYDVKM. V lost 6 bases and J lost 5; bases outside the gene matches: 12. CDR3 protein: CASRQSQGQNTGELFF. The DNA for the CDR3 is TGTGCCAGCAGACAAAGCCAGGGACAGAATACCGGGGAGCTGTTTTTT.

This clonotype turned up a few times. The chain is built from TRBV7-9 and TRBJ2-5; D may be TRBD2 (6 bases). From germline, CDR1 is SEHNR and CDR2 FQNEAQ (reference sequence). Trimming cost V 6 bases and J 4 bases, with 15 bases left between them. The length of the CDR3 is 14 residues. The DNA for the CDR3 is TGTGCCAGCAGTGGAGCGGGTGGAGGAGAGACCCAGTACTTC. Translation: CASSGAGGGETQYF.

This clonotype was detected only a few times. This chain uses TRBV11-2 with TRBJ1-1, with TRBD1 as a possible D gene (6 bases). Trimming took 5 bases from V and 1 from J, leaving 11 bases between them. CDR3 size: 14 residues. Germline loops: CDR1 SGHAT, CDR2 FQNNGV. CDR3 DNA sequence: TGTGCCAGCAGCGCAGGGGTGACGAACACTGAAGCTTTCTTT. It is translated as CASSAGVTNTEAFF. Variable domain in full (rest from reference TRBV11-2 and TRBJ1-1): EAGVAQSPRYKIIEKRQSVAFWCNPISGHATLYWYQQILGQGPKLLIQFQNNGVVDDSQLPKDRFSAERLKGVDSTLKIQPAKLEDSAVYLCASSAGVTNTEAFFGQGTRLTVV.

The rearrangement links TRBV7-2 to TRBJ2-3, with 11 bases matching TRBD2. The germline gives CDR1 SGHTA, CDR2 FQGNSA. The V and J ends lost 0 bases and 11 bases, in that order; junction bases with no gene match: 7. The CDR3 has 15 residues. CDR3 residues: CASSLASGGGGGQYF. CDR3 DNA sequence: TGTGCCAGCAGCTTAGCTAGCGGGGGGGGCGGCGGGCAGTATTTT.

This clonotype has a count of ten or more. The rearrangement uses TRBV19 and TRBJ2-7; D possibly uses TRBD1 or TRBD2 (5 bases each). In germline, CDR1 is LNHDA, CDR2 SQIVND (reference sequence). The V gene lost 4 bases and the J gene lost 12 bases, with 16 bases spanning the gap. The CDR3 is made up of 12 amino acids. CDR3 amino acids: CASSTPRGPRYF. The CDR3 coding sequence is TGTGCCAGTAGTACACCACGGGGCCCCCGGTACTTC.

Many counts were recorded for this clonotype. CDR3 region: CASSYATSGAYNEQFF. The CDR3 nucleotides are TGTGCCAGCAGTTATGCGACTAGCGGGGCGTACAATGAGCAGTTCTTC. The V call is TRBV6-5, the J call TRBJ2-1; 11 nucleotides line up with TRBD2. The CDR3 has 16 residues. Germline CDR1 and CDR2: MNHEY and SVGAGI. V gave up 3 bases and J gave up 4 bases; unmatched junction bases: 5.

The chain couples TRBV5-1 to TRBJ2-7, with a possible D match to TRBD2 (6 bases). Trimming removed 2 bases from V and 3 bases from J, with 30 bases in between. Germline CDR1 SGHRS, CDR2 YFSETQ. The CDR3 has 20 amino acids. Here the CDR3 reads CASSFGLPSPSAEVGYEQYF. CDR3 sequence (DNA): TGCGCCAGCAGCTTCGGTCTTCCTTCTCCTAGCGCGGAGGTGGGCTACGAGCAGTACTTC.

Many counts were recorded for this clonotype. The chain joins TRBV7-2 to TRBJ1-6, with TRBD1 as a possible D gene (6 bases). In germline, CDR1 is SGHTA, CDR2 FQGNSA. V shed 10 bases and J shed 7 bases, with 14 bases lying between them. The CDR3 loop spans 13 amino acids. The CDR3 nucleotides read TGTGCCATCACAAGGGGGGACAATTCACCCCTCCACTTT. This sequence encodes CAITRGDNSPLHF. The variable domain in full, completed from reference TRBV7-2 and TRBJ1-6, reads GAGVSQSPSNKVTEKGKDVELRCDPISGHTALYWYRQSLGQGLEFLIYFQGNSAPDKSGLPSDRFSAERTGGSVSTLTIQRTQQEDSAVYLCAITRGDNSPLHFGNGTRLTVT.

This clonotype was picked up many times. The CDR3, as DNA: TGTGCCATCATGCCGACAGGGAGGGACTATGGCTACACCTTC. This codes for CAIMPTGRDYGYTF. The chain couples TRBV10-3 to TRBJ1-2, with 7 bases matching TRBD1. CDR1 ENHRY and CDR2 SYGVKD come from the germline V gene. Unmatched junction bases numbered 8, after V lost 7 bases and J lost 3 bases. This CDR3 comprises 14 residues.